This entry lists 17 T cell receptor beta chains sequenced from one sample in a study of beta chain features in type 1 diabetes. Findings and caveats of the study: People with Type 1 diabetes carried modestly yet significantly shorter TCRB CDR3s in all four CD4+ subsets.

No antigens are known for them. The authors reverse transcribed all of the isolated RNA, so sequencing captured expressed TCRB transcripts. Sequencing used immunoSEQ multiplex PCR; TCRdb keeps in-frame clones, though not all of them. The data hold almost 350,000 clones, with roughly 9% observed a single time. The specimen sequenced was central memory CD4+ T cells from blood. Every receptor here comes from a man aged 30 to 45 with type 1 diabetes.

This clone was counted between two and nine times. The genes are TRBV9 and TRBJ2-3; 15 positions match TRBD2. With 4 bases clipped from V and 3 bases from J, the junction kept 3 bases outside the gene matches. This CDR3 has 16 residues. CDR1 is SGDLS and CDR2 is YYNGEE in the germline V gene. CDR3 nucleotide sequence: TGTGCCAGCAGCCTCGGGACTAGCGGGGGGACAGATACGCAGTATTTT. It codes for CASSLGTSGGTDTQYF.

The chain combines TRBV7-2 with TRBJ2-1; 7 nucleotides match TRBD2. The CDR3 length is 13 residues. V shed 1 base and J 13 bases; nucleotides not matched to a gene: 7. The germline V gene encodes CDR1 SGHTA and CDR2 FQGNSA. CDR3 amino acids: CASSLVAGDPQFF. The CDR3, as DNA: TGTGCCAGCAGCTTAGTGGCGGGAGATCCCCAGTTCTTC.

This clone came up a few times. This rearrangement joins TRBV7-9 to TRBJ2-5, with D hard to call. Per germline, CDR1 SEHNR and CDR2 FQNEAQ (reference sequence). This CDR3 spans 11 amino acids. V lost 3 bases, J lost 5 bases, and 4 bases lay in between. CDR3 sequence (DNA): TGTGCCAGCAGCTTTATGGAGACCCAGTACTTC. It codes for CASSFMETQYF.

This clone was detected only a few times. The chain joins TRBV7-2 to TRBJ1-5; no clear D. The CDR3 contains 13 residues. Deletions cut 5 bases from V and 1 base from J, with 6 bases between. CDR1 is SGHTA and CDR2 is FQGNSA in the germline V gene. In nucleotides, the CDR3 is TGTGCCAGCAGCACCCAGAGCAATCAGCCCCAGCATTTT. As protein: CASSTQSNQPQHF.

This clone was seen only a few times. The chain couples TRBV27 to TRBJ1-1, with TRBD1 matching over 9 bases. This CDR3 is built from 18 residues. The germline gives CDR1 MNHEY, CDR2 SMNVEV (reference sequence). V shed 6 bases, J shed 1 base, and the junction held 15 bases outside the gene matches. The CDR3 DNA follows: TGTGCCAGCAGAACACCCCTTTATGGACAGGGGAAGAACACTGAAGCTTTCTTT. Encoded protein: CASRTPLYGQGKNTEAFF.

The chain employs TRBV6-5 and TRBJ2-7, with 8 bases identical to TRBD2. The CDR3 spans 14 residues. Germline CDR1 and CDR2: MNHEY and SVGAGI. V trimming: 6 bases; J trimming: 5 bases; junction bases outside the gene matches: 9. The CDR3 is CASSLDGTRHEQYF. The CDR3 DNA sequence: TGTGCCAGCAGCCTTGATGGGACTAGGCACGAGCAGTACTTC.

The CDR3 nucleotides read TGTGCCAGCAGATCATCAGGGGGGTACGAGCAGTACTTC. Translated: CASRSSGGYEQYF. V and J are TRBV10-3 and TRBJ2-7; a possible D gene is TRBD1 (7 bases). V lost 10 bases and J lost 4, with 17 bases in between. Looked up from germline, CDR1 is ENHRY and CDR2 is SYGVKD. This CDR3 contains 13 residues.

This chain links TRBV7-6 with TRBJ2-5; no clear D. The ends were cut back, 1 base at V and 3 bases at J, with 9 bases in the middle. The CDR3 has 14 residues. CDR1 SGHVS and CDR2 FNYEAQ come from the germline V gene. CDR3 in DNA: TGTGCCAGCAGCTTAGAGGCTACAGAAGAGACCCAGTACTTC. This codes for CASSLEATEETQYF. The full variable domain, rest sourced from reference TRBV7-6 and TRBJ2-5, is GAGVSQSPRYKVTKRGQDVALRCDPISGHVSLYWYRQALGQGPEFLTYFNYEAQQDKSGLPNDRFSAERPEGSISTLTIQRTEQRDSAMYRCASSLEATEETQYFGPGTRLLVL.

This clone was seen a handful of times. CDR3: CASSMSRTSNEQFF. The CDR3 nucleotides are TGTGCCAGTAGTATGTCCCGGACTTCTAATGAGCAGTTCTTC. The chain links TRBV19 to TRBJ2-1; TRBD2 might be the D (5 bases). Trimming took 3 bases from V and 7 from J, leaving 13 bases between them. Germline V CDR1 and CDR2: LNHDA, SQIVND (reference sequence). The CDR3 spans 14 residues.

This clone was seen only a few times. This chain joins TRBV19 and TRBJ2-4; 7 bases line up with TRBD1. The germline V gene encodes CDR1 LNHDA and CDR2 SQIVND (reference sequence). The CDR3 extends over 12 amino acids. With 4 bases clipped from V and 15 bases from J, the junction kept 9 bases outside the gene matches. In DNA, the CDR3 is TGTGCCAGTAGTACCTCGGGACAGCATAGGTACTTC. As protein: CASSTSGQHRYF.

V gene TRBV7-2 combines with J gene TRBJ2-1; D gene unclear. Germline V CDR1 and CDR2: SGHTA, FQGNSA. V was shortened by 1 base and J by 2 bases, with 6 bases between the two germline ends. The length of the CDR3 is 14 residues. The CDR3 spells CASSLVSTYNEQFF. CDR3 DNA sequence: TGTGCCAGCAGCTTAGTTAGTACCTACAATGAGCAGTTCTTC.

CDR3 coding DNA: TGTGCCAGCAGTTACTCGAGAGGCGGGAATGAAAAACTGTTTTTT. It translates to CASSYSRGGNEKLFF. This chain connects TRBV6-5 to TRBJ1-4, with no clear D. The V and J ends lost 0 bases and 5 bases respectively, with 10 bases between them. Germline CDR1 reads MNHEY; CDR2 reads SVGAGI. The CDR3 has 15 amino acids.

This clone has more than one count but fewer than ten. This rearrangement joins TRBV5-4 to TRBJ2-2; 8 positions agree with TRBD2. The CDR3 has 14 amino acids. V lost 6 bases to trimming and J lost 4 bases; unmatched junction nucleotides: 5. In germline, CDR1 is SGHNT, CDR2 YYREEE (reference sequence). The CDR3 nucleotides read TGTGCCAGCACGAGTAGCGGGGTCACCGGGGAGCTGTTTTTT. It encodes CASTSSGVTGELFF.

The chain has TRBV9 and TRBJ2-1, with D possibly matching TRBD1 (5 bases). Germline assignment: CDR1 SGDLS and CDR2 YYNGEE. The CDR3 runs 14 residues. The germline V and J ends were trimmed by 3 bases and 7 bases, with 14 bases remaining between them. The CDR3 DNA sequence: TGTGCCAGCAGCGCGACAGCCCCTTGGAATGAGCAGTTCTTC. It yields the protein CASSATAPWNEQFF. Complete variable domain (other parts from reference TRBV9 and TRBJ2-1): DSGVTQTPKHLITATGQRVTLRCSPRSGDLSVYWYQQSLDQGLQFLIQYYNGEERAKGNILERFSAQQFPDLHSELNLSSLELGDSALYFCASSATAPWNEQFFGPGTRLTVL.

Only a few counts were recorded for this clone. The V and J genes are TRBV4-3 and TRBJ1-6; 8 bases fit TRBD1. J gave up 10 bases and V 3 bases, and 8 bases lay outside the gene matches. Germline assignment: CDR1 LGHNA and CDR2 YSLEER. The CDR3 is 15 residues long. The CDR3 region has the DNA TGCGCCAGCAGCCAGGACGGACAGGGCCACTCACCCCTCCACTTT. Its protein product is CASSQDGQGHSPLHF.

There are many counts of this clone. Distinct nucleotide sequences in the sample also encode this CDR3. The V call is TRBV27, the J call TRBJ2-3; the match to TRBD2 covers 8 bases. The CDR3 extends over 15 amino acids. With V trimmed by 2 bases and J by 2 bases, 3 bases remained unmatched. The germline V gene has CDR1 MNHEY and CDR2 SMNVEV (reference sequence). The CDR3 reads CASSLKRGPTDTQYF. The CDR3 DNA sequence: TGTGCCAGCAGTTTAAAGCGGGGGCCCACAGATACGCAGTATTTT.

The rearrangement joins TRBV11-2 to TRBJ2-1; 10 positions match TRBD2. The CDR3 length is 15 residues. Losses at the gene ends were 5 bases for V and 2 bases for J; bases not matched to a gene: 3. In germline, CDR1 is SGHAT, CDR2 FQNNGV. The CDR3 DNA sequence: TGTGCCAGCAGCGGGAGCGGGGGGGCCTACAATGAGCAGTTCTTC. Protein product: CASSGSGGAYNEQFF.